Shown below are 23 T cell receptor beta chains from a single sample sequenced in a study of blood T cell repertoires in COVID-19. The data were produced by immunoSEQ multiplex PCR, yet TCRdb's version contains in-frame clones alone and is incomplete. The sample has around 250,000 clones, 89% seen once. Sequencing was performed on peripheral blood. These receptors were obtained from a woman aged 40-49 years who had recovered from COVID-19.

The CDR3 sequence is CASSQDRVGYMDTQYF. For the CDR3, the DNA is TGTGCCAGCAGCCAAGACAGGGTAGGGTATATGGATACGCAGTATTTT. The chain employs TRBV3-1 (or the pseudogene TRBV3-2) and TRBJ2-3; possible D gene TRBD1, 5 bases. CDR3 size: 16 residues. Deletions cut 0 bases from V and 6 bases from J, with 16 bases between. Germline loops: CDR1 LGHDT, CDR2 YNNKEL (reference sequence).

The CDR3 nucleotides read TGTGCCAGCAGTTCCCCTGGAGACGGGGTGGGTGAGCAGTACTTC. This gives the protein CASSSPGDGVGEQYF. The chain carries TRBV27 and TRBJ2-7, with D tentatively TRBD2 (5 bases). The CDR3 has 15 residues. Germline V gene sequence: CDR1 MNHEY, CDR2 SMNVEV (reference sequence). Between the trimmed V and J ends, which lost 4 bases and 7 bases, there was a span of 20 bases.

The chain links TRBV2 to TRBJ1-4; 7 nucleotides match TRBD1. Germline V CDR1 and CDR2: SNHLY, FYNNEI. The CDR3 runs 14 residues. V lost 6 bases, J lost 5 bases, and 6 bases stayed unmatched. DNA of the CDR3: TGTGCCAGCAGGGGACAGCCACTAAATGAAAAACTGTTTTTT. Translating it yields CASRGQPLNEKLFF.

The rearrangement joins TRBV20-1 to TRBJ1-1, with TRBD1 identical over 10 bases. The J segment lost 0 bases and the V segment lost 3 bases, leaving 7 bases of the junction unmatched. CDR3 length equals 16 residues. Germline V CDR1 and CDR2: DFQATT, SNEGSKA (reference sequence). CDR3 nucleotides: TGCAGTGCTAGTCTCCCGGGACAGGGGATGAACACTGAAGCTTTCTTT. This sequence encodes CSASLPGQGMNTEAFF.

The gene calls are TRBV24-1 and TRBJ2-5; a weak D match, TRBD2 (7 bases). The germline V gene has CDR1 KGHDR and CDR2 SFDVKD. This CDR3 contains 17 residues. V was cut by 6 bases and J by 2 bases, with 21 bases left in between. For the CDR3, the DNA is TGTGCCACCAGTAAGTCCGGTGGGGGGGCACGGCAAGAGACCCAGTACTTC. It encodes CATSKSGGGARQETQYF.

The chain joins TRBV2 to TRBJ2-7; unclear D gene. The CDR3 is made up of 13 amino acids. The germline V and J ends were trimmed by 6 bases and 2 bases, with 11 bases remaining between them. Germline values: CDR1 SNHLY, CDR2 FYNNEI. The CDR3 region is CASRSTVAYEQYF. In nucleotides, the CDR3 is TGTGCCAGCAGATCCACAGTAGCCTACGAGCAGTACTTC.

The CDR3 bases are TGTGCCAGCAGCCCAAAATGGACAGTTTACGAGCAGTACTTC. This gives the protein CASSPKWTVYEQYF. This chain links TRBV7-9 with TRBJ2-7; a weak D match, TRBD1 (6 bases). Germline CDR1 reads SEHNR; CDR2 reads FQNEAQ (reference sequence). There are 14 residues in the CDR3. Trimming stripped 5 bases from V and 4 bases from J, with 15 bases between.

For the CDR3, the DNA is TGTGCCAGCAGCTTAGTCACGCTAGCAGGGACCCAGTACTTC. Translation gives CASSLVTLAGTQYF. The rearrangement links TRBV7-8 to TRBJ2-5, with D maybe TRBD2 (5 bases). Between the trimmed V and J ends, which lost 1 base and 7 bases, there was a span of 13 bases. This CDR3 has 14 residues. Germline V gene sequence: CDR1 SGHVS, CDR2 FQNEAQ.

The V gene is TRBV24-1, the J gene TRBJ1-2, with a weak D call TRBD1 (5 bases). The CDR3 length is 15 residues. CDR1 and CDR2 from the germline V gene are KGHDR and SFDVKD. Deletions cut 4 bases from V and 0 bases from J, with 11 bases between. CDR3 loop: CATSDPLQANYGYTF. The CDR3 nucleotides read TGTGCCACCAGTGACCCCTTACAGGCTAACTATGGCTACACCTTC.

A remark on this clone: Compared with germline, one end of the junction differs, possibly owing to a read error. The chain employs TRBV7-7 and TRBJ2-2, with 11 positions matching TRBD2. The CDR3 is made up of 17 amino acids. Germline V gene data show CDR1 as SSHAT and CDR2 as FNYEAQ (reference sequence). CDR3 loop: CASSYGLAGANTGELFF. In DNA form, the CDR3 reads TGTGCTAGCAGCTACGGACTAGCGGGCGCGAACACCGGGGAGCTGTTTTTT.

The chain is built from TRBV5-4 and TRBJ2-5; TRBD2 aligns across 10 bases. The germline CDR1 and CDR2 sequences are SGHNT and YYREEE (reference sequence). The ends lost 1 base at V and 5 bases at J; junction bases unmatched: 5. The CDR3 totals 15 residues. The CDR3 sequence: CASSLLLAGDETQYF. The CDR3 region has the DNA TGTGCCAGCAGCTTGCTGCTAGCGGGAGATGAGACCCAGTACTTC.

V gene TRBV18 combines with J gene TRBJ2-5; 10 nucleotides line up with TRBD1. This CDR3 contains 16 residues. V trimming: 1 base; J trimming: 5 bases; junction bases outside the gene matches: 7. Germline V gene lookup returns CDR1 KGHSH and CDR2 LQKENI. CDR3 protein: CASSPRRDRGGETQYF. In DNA, the CDR3 is TGTGCCAGCTCACCACGACGGGACAGGGGAGGGGAGACCCAGTACTTC.

This chain connects TRBV24-1 to TRBJ2-1, with D perhaps TRBD1 (5 bases). The germline V gene encodes CDR1 KGHDR and CDR2 SFDVKD. V was shortened by 1 base and J by 8 bases, with 11 bases between the two germline ends. The CDR3 is 14 amino acids. The CDR3 nucleotides are TGTGCCACCAGTGATTTTGACAGAGGACATGAGCAGTTCTTC. It yields the protein CATSDFDRGHEQFF.

The chain uses TRBV19 and TRBJ2-3; maybe TRBD2 (5 bases). The CDR3 contains 15 residues. Germline-derived CDR1 and CDR2 are LNHDA and SQIVND (reference sequence). Between the trimmed V and J ends, which lost 5 bases and 1 base, there was a span of 13 bases. The CDR3 here is CASSPQDSRTDTQYF. CDR3 nucleotide sequence: TGTGCCAGTAGTCCCCAGGACTCTCGCACAGATACGCAGTATTTT. Drawing the rest from reference TRBV19 and TRBJ2-3, the complete variable domain is DGGITQSPKYLFRKEGQNVTLSCEQNLNHDAMYWYRQDPGQGLRLIYYSQIVNDFQKGDIAEGYSVSREKKESFPLTVTSAQKNPTAFYLCASSPQDSRTDTQYFGPGTRLTVL.

The V gene is TRBV6-5, the J gene TRBJ1-2, with 10 bases aligning to TRBD1. The V segment lost 6 bases and the J segment 7 bases; nucleotides outside the gene matches: 5. The germline CDR1 and CDR2 sequences are MNHEY and SVGAGI. The CDR3 loop spans 13 amino acids. The CDR3 DNA sequence: TGTGCCAGCAGCCTAGACAGGGGGCTTGGCTACACCTTC. Translation: CASSLDRGLGYTF.

This chain connects TRBV6-5 to TRBJ2-5, with 8 positions matching TRBD1. This CDR3 has 13 amino acids. CDR1 is MNHEY and CDR2 is SVGAGI in the germline V gene. The trim removed 8 bases at V and 4 bases at J, leaving 6 bases unmatched. The CDR3 is CASQGAWGETQYF. DNA for the CDR3: TGTGCCAGCCAGGGGGCCTGGGGAGAGACCCAGTACTTC.

The chain's CDR3 is CASSLSWASGGEGFF. The CDR3 DNA sequence: TGTGCCAGCAGCTTAAGTTGGGCTAGCGGGGGAGAGGGGTTCTTC. This sequence joins TRBV7-8 and TRBJ2-1; 10 bases line up with TRBD2. In germline, CDR1 is SGHVS, CDR2 FQNEAQ. This CDR3 region has 15 residues. V dropped 2 bases and J dropped 15; count of bases not matched to a gene: 13.

The genes are TRBV24-1 and TRBJ2-5; D may be TRBD1 (7 bases). This CDR3 is built from 14 residues. The germline gives CDR1 KGHDR, CDR2 SFDVKD. V lost 5 bases to trimming and J lost 4 bases, with 13 bases between them. CDR3 protein: CATSAGGLGETQYF. As DNA, the CDR3 is TGTGCCACCAGTGCAGGGGGACTGGGAGAGACCCAGTACTTC.

The V and J genes are TRBV7-8 and TRBJ2-2; 7 bases match TRBD2. Germline assignment: CDR1 SGHVS and CDR2 FQNEAQ. CDR3 length equals 17 residues. With 1 base clipped from V and 4 bases from J, the junction kept 9 bases outside the gene matches. This CDR3 reads CASSLGGAGVRTGELFF. Here the CDR3 DNA reads TGTGCCAGCAGCTTAGGCGGCGCGGGAGTTCGCACCGGGGAGCTGTTTTTT.

CDR3 sequence: CASSVGWSGSYEQYF. DNA of the CDR3: TGTGCCAGCAGCGTAGGATGGAGCGGGAGTTACGAGCAGTACTTC. The chain recombines TRBV9 with TRBJ2-7; 8 bases line up with TRBD2. V lost 0 bases to trimming and J lost 4 bases; unmatched junction nucleotides: 6. The length of the CDR3 is 15 residues. The germline gives CDR1 SGDLS, CDR2 YYNGEE.

Comment on this clone: The junction differs from germline at one of its ends, possibly a read error. In DNA form, the CDR3 reads TGTGCCATGAGTGACGGGCTAGCGAGTACAGATACGCAGTATTTT. Translation gives CAMSDGLASTDTQYF. V gene TRBV10-3 combines with J gene TRBJ2-3; a possible D gene is TRBD2 (6 bases). CDR1 is ENHRY and CDR2 is SYGVKD in the germline V gene. The CDR3 is 15 amino acids.

This chain joins TRBV30 and TRBJ1-2; TRBD1 is a possible D gene (5 bases). V lost 3 bases and J lost 3, with 11 bases in between. The CDR3 is made up of 13 amino acids. Germline CDR1 reads GTSNPN; CDR2 reads SVGIG (reference sequence). The CDR3 loop reads CAWSDRGDYGYTF. CDR3 nucleotides: TGTGCCTGGAGCGATAGGGGTGACTATGGCTACACCTTC.

V gene TRBV6-1 combines with J gene TRBJ2-1; D possibly corresponds to TRBD2 (6 bases). The CDR3 totals 16 residues. With 2 bases removed from V and 8 bases from J, the gap between germline ends came to 19 bases. CDR1 is MNHNS and CDR2 is SASEGT in the germline V gene. In DNA form, the CDR3 reads TGTGCCAGCAGTGAAAGGCTGTTAGCGGAGGCGGATGAGCAGTTCTTC. Its translation: CASSERLLAEADEQFF.